The 17 T cell receptor beta chains given below trace back to one sample, sequenced in a study of blood T cell repertoires in COVID-19. Produced via immunoSEQ multiplex PCR; TCRdb's table is partial and in-frame only. Of roughly 200,000 clones listed, approximately 83% are singletons. Source material: peripheral blood. These receptors originate from a man in his forties or fifties with active or convalescent COVID-19.

The J gene is TRBJ2-3, the V gene TRBV5-1; a possible D gene is TRBD2 (6 bases). Germline loops: CDR1 SGHRS, CDR2 YFSETQ. CDR3 length: 16 residues. Trimming took off 4 bases at V and 2 bases at J, with 17 bases between the two ends. CDR3 region: CASSRGITLSTDTQYF. The CDR3 DNA reads as TGCGCCAGCAGCCGGGGGATAACTCTCTCCACAGATACGCAGTATTTT.

Here the CDR3 reads CASSRREGYEQYF. CDR3 bases: TGTGCCAGCAGTCGCCGGGAGGGGTACGAGCAGTACTTC. The chain has TRBV27 and TRBJ2-7; TRBD2 matches 8 bases. The CDR3 length is 13 residues. The V and J ends lost 5 bases and 4 bases, in that order; junction bases with no gene match: 4. Germline-derived CDR1 and CDR2 are MNHEY and SMNVEV (reference sequence).

In DNA form, the CDR3 reads TGTGCCAGCAGAGCACTAGCGGGGTCCGGGGAGCTGTTTTTT. Translation gives CASRALAGSGELFF. The chain carries TRBV6-5 and TRBJ2-2, with TRBD2 matching over 10 bases. The CDR3 has 14 residues. Unmatched junction bases numbered 4, after V lost 6 bases and J lost 6 bases. CDR1 and CDR2 (germline): MNHEY, SVGAGI.

The chain uses TRBV19 and TRBJ1-1; D gene ambiguous. CDR1 is LNHDA and CDR2 is SQIVND in the germline V gene (reference sequence). Trimming removed 5 bases from V and 1 base from J, with 8 bases in between. The CDR3 sequence is 13 residues long. The CDR3 is CASSYSQNTEAFF. CDR3 DNA sequence: TGTGCCAGTAGTTACAGCCAGAACACTGAAGCTTTCTTT.

The chain links TRBV5-1 to TRBJ2-3, with 8 nucleotides matching TRBD2. The CDR3 loop spans 15 amino acids. The germline V gene has CDR1 SGHRS and CDR2 YFSETQ. V was pared by 4 bases and J by 5 bases, with 9 bases of the junction left unmatched. CDR3 loop: CASSHPSGGVDTQYF. DNA for the CDR3: TGCGCCAGCAGCCACCCGTCCGGGGGGGTAGATACGCAGTATTTT.

This chain connects TRBV15 to TRBJ2-1; 14 nucleotides align to TRBD2. This CDR3 comprises 16 residues. Germline assignment: CDR1 LNHNV and CDR2 YYDKDF (reference sequence). J gave up 10 bases and V 1 base, and 6 bases lay outside the gene matches. The CDR3, as DNA: TGTGCCACCAGCAGAGTTCCGGGACTAGCGGGGGTGGAGCAGTTCTTC. Amino acid sequence: CATSRVPGLAGVEQFF.

The chain carries TRBV29-1 and TRBJ1-4; D unresolved. This CDR3 comprises 11 residues. The V end was cut by 8 bases, the J end by 2 bases, with 6 bases between. Germline V gene data show CDR1 as SQVTM and CDR2 as ANQGSEA. The CDR3 nucleotides are TGCAGCACATGGACTAATGAAAAACTGTTTTTT. It yields the protein CSTWTNEKLFF.

This clone was found a few times. V usage is TRBV3-1 (or the pseudogene TRBV3-2) and J usage is TRBJ2-7; TRBD1 might be the D (5 bases). Germline-derived CDR1 and CDR2 are LGHDT and YNNKEL (reference sequence). The CDR3 has 15 amino acids. The V end was cut by 4 bases, the J end by 3 bases, with 16 bases between. The CDR3 nucleotides are TGTGCCAGCAGCCCCTACTGGGGCGCAAGCTACGAGCAGTACTTC. Translation gives CASSPYWGASYEQYF.

This chain links TRBV12-3 or TRBV12-4 with TRBJ1-3, with D unclear. V was pared by 3 bases and J by 6 bases, with 6 bases between. The CDR3 runs to 12 residues. The CDR3 sequence is CASSLGANTIYF. The CDR3, as DNA: TGTGCCAGCAGTTTGGGCGCAAACACCATATATTTT.

The CDR3 bases are TGTGCCAGCAGCCTGGGACAGCCAGGCACTGAAGCTTTCTTT. The encoded protein is CASSLGQPGTEAFF. The chain has TRBV5-8 and TRBJ1-1; the match to TRBD1 covers 7 bases. The CDR3 contains 14 residues. Germline values: CDR1 SGHTS, CDR2 YDEGEE. Trimming at V came to 4 bases and at J to 4 bases, leaving 7 bases not matched to a gene.

V gene TRBV15 combines with J gene TRBJ1-4; 7 bases are shared with TRBD1. This CDR3 region has 17 residues. After removal of 0 bases from V and 5 bases from J, the junction contained 9 bases not matched to a gene. Germline CDR1 reads LNHNV; CDR2 reads YYDKDF (reference sequence). The CDR3 reads CATSREGQRKLNEKLFF. DNA for the CDR3: TGTGCCACCAGCAGAGAGGGACAGCGGAAGTTAAATGAAAAACTGTTTTTT.

The chain uses TRBV9 and TRBJ1-3; tentatively, D is TRBD1 (6 bases). The CDR3 runs 17 residues. Germline assignment: CDR1 SGDLS and CDR2 YYNGEE. Trimming removed 2 bases at V and 0 bases at J, with 15 bases between. CDR3 amino acids: CASSVTGTSHSGNTIYF. CDR3 DNA sequence: TGTGCCAGCAGCGTTACCGGGACATCCCACTCTGGAAACACCATATATTTT.

The genes are TRBV19 and TRBJ1-5; maybe TRBD1 (5 bases). The V end lost 4 bases, the J end lost 2 bases, and 15 bases lay between the germline ends. Germline V gives CDR1 LNHDA, CDR2 SQIVND (reference sequence). The CDR3 runs to 16 residues. CDR3 region: CASSTARGGGNQPQHF. Written as DNA, the CDR3 is TGTGCCAGTAGTACCGCCCGGGGCGGGGGCAATCAGCCCCAGCATTTT. Variable domain in full (rest from reference TRBV19 and TRBJ1-5): DGGITQSPKYLFRKEGQNVTLSCEQNLNHDAMYWYRQDPGQGLRLIYYSQIVNDFQKGDIAEGYSVSREKKESFPLTVTSAQKNPTAFYLCASSTARGGGNQPQHFGDGTRLSIL.

This rearrangement joins TRBV29-1 to TRBJ2-5, with 9 bases matching TRBD1. The CDR3 is 12 amino acids. The germline gives CDR1 SQVTM, CDR2 ANQGSEA. J gave up 5 bases and V 6 bases, and 4 bases lay outside the gene matches. CDR3 amino acids: CSVRGTGETQYF. CDR3 sequence (DNA): TGCAGCGTGCGGGGGACAGGGGAGACCCAGTACTTC.

The V and J genes are TRBV5-4 and TRBJ2-1; 8 nucleotides line up with TRBD2. Germline V gene lookup returns CDR1 SGHNT and CDR2 YYREEE (reference sequence). The CDR3 runs 15 residues. The trim removed 3 bases at V and 2 bases at J, leaving 4 bases unmatched. CDR3 nucleotide sequence: TGTGCCAGCAGCTCGGGACTAGGGACCTACAATGAGCAGTTCTTC. Translation gives CASSSGLGTYNEQFF.

Here the CDR3 reads CASSQRVGGGYAGELFF. In DNA form, the CDR3 reads TGTGCCAGCAGCCAAAGGGTTGGCGGGGGGTACGCCGGGGAGCTGTTTTTT. The genes are TRBV4-2 and TRBJ2-2; TRBD2 aligns across 8 bases. V shed 2 bases and J 6 bases; nucleotides not matched to a gene: 11. CDR3 size: 17 residues. From germline, CDR1 is LGHNA and CDR2 YNFKEQ.

The chain has TRBV6-5 and TRBJ1-1; D unclear. The germline CDR1 and CDR2 sequences are MNHEY and SVGAGI. The CDR3 covers 11 residues. V shed 2 bases and J shed 7 bases, with 5 bases lying between them. CDR3 DNA sequence: TGTGCCAGCAGTTACCGGGATGAAGCTTTCTTT. Translation: CASSYRDEAFF.